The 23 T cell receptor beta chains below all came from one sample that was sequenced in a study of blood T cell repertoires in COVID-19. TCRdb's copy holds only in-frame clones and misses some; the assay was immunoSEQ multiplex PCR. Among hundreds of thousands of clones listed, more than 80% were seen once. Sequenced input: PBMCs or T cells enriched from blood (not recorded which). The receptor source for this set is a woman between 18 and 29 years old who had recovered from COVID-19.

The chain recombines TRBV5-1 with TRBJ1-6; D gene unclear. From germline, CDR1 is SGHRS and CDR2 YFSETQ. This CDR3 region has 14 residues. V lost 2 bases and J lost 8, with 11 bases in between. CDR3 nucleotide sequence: TGCGCCAGCAGCTTAGCCGGGCGGGATTCACCCCTCCACTTT. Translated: CASSLAGRDSPLHF.

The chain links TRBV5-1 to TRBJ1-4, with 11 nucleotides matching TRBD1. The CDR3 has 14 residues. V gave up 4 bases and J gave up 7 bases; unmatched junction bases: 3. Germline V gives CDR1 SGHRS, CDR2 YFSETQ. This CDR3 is CASSAGTGGEKLFF. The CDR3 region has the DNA TGCGCCAGCAGCGCGGGGACAGGGGGTGAAAAACTGTTTTTT.

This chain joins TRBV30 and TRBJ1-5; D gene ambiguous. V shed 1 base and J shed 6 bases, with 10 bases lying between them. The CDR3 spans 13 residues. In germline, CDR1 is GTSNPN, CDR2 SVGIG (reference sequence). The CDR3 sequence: CAWSGEAVQPQHF. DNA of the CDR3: TGTGCCTGGAGTGGTGAGGCGGTTCAGCCCCAGCATTTT.

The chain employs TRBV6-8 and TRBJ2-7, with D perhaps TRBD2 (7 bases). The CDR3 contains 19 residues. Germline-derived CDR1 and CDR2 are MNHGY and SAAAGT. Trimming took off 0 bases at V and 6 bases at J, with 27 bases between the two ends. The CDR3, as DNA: TGTGCCAGCAGTTACTCGCGGGGCGGGGGACACTACTCCCCTTTCGAGCAGTACTTC. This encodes CASSYSRGGGHYSPFEQYF.

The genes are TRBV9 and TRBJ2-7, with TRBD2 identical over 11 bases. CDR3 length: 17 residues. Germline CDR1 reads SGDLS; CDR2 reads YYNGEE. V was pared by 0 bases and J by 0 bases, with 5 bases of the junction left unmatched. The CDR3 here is CASSVDSGGDLSYEQYF. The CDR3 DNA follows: TGTGCCAGCAGCGTAGATAGCGGGGGGGACCTCTCCTACGAGCAGTACTTC.

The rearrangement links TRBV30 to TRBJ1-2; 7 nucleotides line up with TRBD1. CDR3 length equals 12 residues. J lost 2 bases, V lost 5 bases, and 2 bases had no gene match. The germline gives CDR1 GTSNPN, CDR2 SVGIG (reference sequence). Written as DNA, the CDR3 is TGTGCCTGGCTGACAGGGAACTATGGCTACACCTTC. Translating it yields CAWLTGNYGYTF.

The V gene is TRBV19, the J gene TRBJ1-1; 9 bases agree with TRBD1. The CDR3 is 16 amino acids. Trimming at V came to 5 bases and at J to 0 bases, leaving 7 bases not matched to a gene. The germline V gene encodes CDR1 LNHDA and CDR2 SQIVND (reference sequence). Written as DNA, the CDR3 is TGTGCCAGTAGTGCCGGGACAGGGAAGTTGAACACTGAAGCTTTCTTT. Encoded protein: CASSAGTGKLNTEAFF.

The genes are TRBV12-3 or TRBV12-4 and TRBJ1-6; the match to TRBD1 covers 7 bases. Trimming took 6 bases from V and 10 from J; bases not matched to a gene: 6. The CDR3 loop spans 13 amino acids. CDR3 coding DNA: TGTGCCAGCAGACGGGACAGTTACTCACCCCTCCACTTT. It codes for CASRRDSYSPLHF.

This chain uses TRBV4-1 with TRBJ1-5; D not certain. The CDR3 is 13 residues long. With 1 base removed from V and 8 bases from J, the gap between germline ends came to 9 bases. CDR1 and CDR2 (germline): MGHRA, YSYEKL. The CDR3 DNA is TGCGCCAGCAGCCAAGTGGTCGGTGAGCCCCAGCATTTT. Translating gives CASSQVVGEPQHF.

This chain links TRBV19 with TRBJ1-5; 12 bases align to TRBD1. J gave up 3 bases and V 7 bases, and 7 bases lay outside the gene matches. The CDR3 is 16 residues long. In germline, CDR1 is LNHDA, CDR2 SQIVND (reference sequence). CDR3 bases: TGTGCCAGTACCCGGGACAGGGGGCTTATCAATCAGCCCCAGCATTTT. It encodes CASTRDRGLINQPQHF.

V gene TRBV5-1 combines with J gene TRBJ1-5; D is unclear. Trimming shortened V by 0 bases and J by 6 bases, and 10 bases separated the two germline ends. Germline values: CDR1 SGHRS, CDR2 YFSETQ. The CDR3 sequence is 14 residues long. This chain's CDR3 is CASSLVGSGQPQHF. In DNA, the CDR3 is TGCGCCAGCAGCTTGGTGGGTTCGGGTCAGCCCCAGCATTTT. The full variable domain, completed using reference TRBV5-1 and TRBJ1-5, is KAGVTQTPRYLIKTRGQQVTLSCSPISGHRSVSWYQQTPGQGLQFLFEYFSETQRNKGNFPGRFSGRQFSNSRSEMNVSTLELGDSALYLCASSLVGSGQPQHFGDGTRLSIL.

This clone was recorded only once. The DNA of the CDR3 is TGTGCCAGCAGCCCGCTCCCGACAGGGAATGGCTACACCTTC. It translates to CASSPLPTGNGYTF. The V call is TRBV27, the J call TRBJ1-2; TRBD1 matches 7 bases. V gave up 6 bases and J gave up 6 bases; unmatched junction bases: 10. CDR1 and CDR2 (germline): MNHEY, SMNVEV (reference sequence). The CDR3 runs 14 residues.

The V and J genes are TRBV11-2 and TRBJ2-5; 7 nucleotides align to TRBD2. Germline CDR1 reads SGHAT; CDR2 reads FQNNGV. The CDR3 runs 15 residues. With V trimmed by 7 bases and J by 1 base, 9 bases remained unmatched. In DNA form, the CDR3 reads TGTGCCAGCACTGGTCACAGCGGGGCCCAAGAGACCCAGTACTTC. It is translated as CASTGHSGAQETQYF. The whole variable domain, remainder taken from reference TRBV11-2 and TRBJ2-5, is EAGVAQSPRYKIIEKRQSVAFWCNPISGHATLYWYQQILGQGPKLLIQFQNNGVVDDSQLPKDRFSAERLKGVDSTLKIQPAKLEDSAVYLCASTGHSGAQETQYFGPGTRLLVL.

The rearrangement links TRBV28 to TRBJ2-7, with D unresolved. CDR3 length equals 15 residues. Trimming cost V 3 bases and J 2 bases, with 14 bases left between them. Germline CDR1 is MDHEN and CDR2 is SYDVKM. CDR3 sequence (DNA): TGTGCCAGCAGTTTCGCTGGCCATCCCACCTACGAGCAGTACTTC. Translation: CASSFAGHPTYEQYF.

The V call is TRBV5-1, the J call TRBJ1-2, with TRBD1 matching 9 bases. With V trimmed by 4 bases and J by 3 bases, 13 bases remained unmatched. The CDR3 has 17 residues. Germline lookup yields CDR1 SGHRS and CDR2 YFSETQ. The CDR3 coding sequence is TGCGCCAGCAGCCCCGGGGGAACAGGGGGCGCCTACTATGGCTACACCTTC. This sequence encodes CASSPGGTGGAYYGYTF. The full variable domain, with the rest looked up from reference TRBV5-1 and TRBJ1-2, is KAGVTQTPRYLIKTRGQQVTLSCSPISGHRSVSWYQQTPGQGLQFLFEYFSETQRNKGNFPGRFSGRQFSNSRSEMNVSTLELGDSALYLCASSPGGTGGAYYGYTFGSGTRLTVV.

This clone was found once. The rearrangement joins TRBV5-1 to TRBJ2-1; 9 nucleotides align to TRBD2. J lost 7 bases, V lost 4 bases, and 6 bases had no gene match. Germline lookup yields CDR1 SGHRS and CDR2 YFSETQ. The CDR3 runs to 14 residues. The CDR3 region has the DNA TGCGCCAGCAGCAGCGGGACTAGCTCAAATGAGCAGTTCTTC. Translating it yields CASSSGTSSNEQFF.

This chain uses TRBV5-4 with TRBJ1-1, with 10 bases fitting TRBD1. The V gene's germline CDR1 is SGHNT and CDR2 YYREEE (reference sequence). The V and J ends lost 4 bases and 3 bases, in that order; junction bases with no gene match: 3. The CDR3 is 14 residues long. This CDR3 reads CASSPGQGYTEAFF. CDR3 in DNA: TGTGCCAGCAGCCCGGGACAGGGGTACACTGAAGCTTTCTTT.

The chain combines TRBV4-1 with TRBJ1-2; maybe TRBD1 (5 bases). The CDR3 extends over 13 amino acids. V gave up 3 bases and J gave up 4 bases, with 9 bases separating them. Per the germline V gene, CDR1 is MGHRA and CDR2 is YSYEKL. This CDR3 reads CASSHTDSYGYTF. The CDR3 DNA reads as TGCGCCAGCAGCCATACCGACAGCTATGGCTACACCTTC.

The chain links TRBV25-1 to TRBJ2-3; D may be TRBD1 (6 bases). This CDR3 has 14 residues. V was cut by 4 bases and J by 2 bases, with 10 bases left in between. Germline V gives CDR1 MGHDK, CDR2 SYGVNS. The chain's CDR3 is CASSGNRDTDTQYF. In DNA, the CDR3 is TGTGCCAGCAGTGGAAACAGGGACACAGATACGCAGTATTTT.

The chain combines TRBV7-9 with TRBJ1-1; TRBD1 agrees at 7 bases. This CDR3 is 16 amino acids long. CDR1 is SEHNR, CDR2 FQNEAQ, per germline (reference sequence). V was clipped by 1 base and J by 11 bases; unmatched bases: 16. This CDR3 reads CASSLEGLDRTAGAFF. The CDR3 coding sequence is TGTGCCAGCAGCTTAGAGGGTCTGGACAGGACGGCAGGGGCTTTCTTT.

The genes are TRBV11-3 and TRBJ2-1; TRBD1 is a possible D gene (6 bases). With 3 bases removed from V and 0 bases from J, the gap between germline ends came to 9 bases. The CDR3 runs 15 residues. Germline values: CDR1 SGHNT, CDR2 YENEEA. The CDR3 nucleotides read TGTGCCAGCAGCTTTACAGGGAGCTCCTACAATGAGCAGTTCTTC. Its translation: CASSFTGSSYNEQFF.

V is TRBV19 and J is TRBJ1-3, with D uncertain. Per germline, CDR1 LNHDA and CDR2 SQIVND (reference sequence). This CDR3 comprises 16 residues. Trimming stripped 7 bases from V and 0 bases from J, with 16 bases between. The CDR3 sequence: CASTDARHSSGNTIYF. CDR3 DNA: TGTGCCAGTACCGATGCCCGACACAGCTCTGGAAACACCATATATTTT.

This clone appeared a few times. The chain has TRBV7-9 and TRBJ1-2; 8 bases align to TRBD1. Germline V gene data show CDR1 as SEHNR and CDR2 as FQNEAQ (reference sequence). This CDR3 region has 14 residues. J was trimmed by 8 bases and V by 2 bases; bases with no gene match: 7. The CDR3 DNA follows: TGTGCCAGCAGCTTATTGCCGACAGGGGAAGGCTACACCTTC. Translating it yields CASSLLPTGEGYTF.